This TCR beta chain was sequenced during a study of blood T cell repertoires in COVID-19 (dated by TCRdb to 2020 to 2022). Concerning the study at large: Samples covering the acute and convalescent phases of COVID-19 were provided by collaborators in the United States, Italy and Spain. The prospective study material was composed of cDNA or gDNA derived from T cells, B-cell-depleted T cells, or PBMCs. The dataset comprised deeply sampled blood TCRbeta repertoires from subjects exposed to, actively infected with, or recovered from COVID-19. The repertoires were released in a freely available public database intended as a resource for research on the immune response to SARS-CoV-2. Samples were obtained from the ongoing ImmuneRACE study (first 160 participants) and from roughly 1,300 subjects provided by 6 global collaborators. Nearly every sample came with metadata listing a de-identified subject ID, COVID-19 status, age in years and sex. Where available, HLA class I and class II types were taken from metadata supplied by the sample provider and were not determined by assay-based typing.

Another Seattle source contributed samples from volunteer blood donors who had recovered from COVID-19. Each collaborating institution followed its own protocols to collect whole blood in K2EDTA tubes. For TCRbeta analysis, collaborator samples were shipped as frozen whole blood, as isolated PBMCs, or as DNA extracted from either sample type. V is trimmed back by 4 bases and J by 6 bases, and the junction contains 19 bases that no gene match accounts for. The CDR3 runs 17 residues from the cysteine to the phenylalanine. The sequence is cut down to CDR3 DNA, 51 bases in frame from base 1. Based on the germline V gene, the CDR1 and CDR2 sequences are SGDLS and YYNGEE. As regards this clone: Its antigen remains undetermined. The input lacks base qualities; no much larger clone sits a single base away.

TCRbeta CDR3 regions were amplified from genomic DNA by means of the immunoSEQ Assay, a bias-controlled multiplex PCR. Per the authors' processing: The number of nucleated cells in each sample was estimated from the amplification of reference gene primers within the assay. Sequence reads were collapsed and filtered to measure the absolute abundance of every unique TCRbeta CDR3 rearrangement. For each sample, productive Simpson clonality was calculated by taking the square root of Simpson's diversity index across productive rearrangements. This is the immuneACCESS table as TCRdb keeps it, with only in-frame sequences that have V and J called. A part of the clones is gone; compared with another copy, unresolved V genes explain less than half, and the rest is unexplained. V, J and clone size are taken as reported in that table, and D and trimming were inferred from the DNA itself. For this sample the table gives around 170,000 clones, of which over 75% were detected only once. The ten largest clonotypes hold 10% to 15% of the sample.

Overall results and qualifications from the work: The quantity of clinical and demographic metadata differed by source and by participant and was supplied without curation.

The receptor was derived from a man between 65 and 79 years old who had recovered from COVID-19. This receptor chain uses TRBV9 and TRBJ2-7; the central 7 bases match TRBD1. Sequenced material: peripheral blood. The DNA sequence follows: TGTGCCAGCAGCCCTCAACCCTCGGACAGGAAGGAGGTCGAGCAGTACTTC. Its protein product is CASSPQPSDRKEVEQYF.